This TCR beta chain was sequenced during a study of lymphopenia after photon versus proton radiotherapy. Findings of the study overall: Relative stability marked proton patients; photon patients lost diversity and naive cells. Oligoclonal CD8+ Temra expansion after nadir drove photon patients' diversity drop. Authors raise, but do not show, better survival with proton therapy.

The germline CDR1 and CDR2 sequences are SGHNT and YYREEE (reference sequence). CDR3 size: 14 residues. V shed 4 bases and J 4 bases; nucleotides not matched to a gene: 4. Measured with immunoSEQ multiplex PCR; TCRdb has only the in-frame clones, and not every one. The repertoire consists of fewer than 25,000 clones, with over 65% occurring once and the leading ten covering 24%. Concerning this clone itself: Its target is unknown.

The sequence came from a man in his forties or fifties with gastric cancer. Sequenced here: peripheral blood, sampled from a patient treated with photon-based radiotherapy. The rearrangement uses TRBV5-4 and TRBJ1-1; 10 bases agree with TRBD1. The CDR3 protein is CASSRTGGGTEAFF. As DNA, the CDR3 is TGTGCCAGCAGCCGGACAGGGGGTGGCACTGAAGCTTTCTTT.